This T cell receptor (beta chain) came from a study of T cell repertoires in cytomegalovirus infection (dated by TCRdb to the late 2010s). In terms of the full investigation: The peptide stimulations were aimed at well-studied HLA-B-restricted epitopes as well as recently identified HLA-C-restricted CMV epitopes, whose presentation resists viral immunomodulation. Donor HLA type was relevant to the analysis, because carriage of CMV infection together with the matching HLA type was indicated by public TCR beta signatures. Points the paper makes about the study in general: The ex vivo response was dominated by HLA-C-restricted CMV-specific TCR beta clonotypes, and the single most frequent clonotype in two of eight donors was supplied by these HLA-C-restricted clonotypes. In both this cohort and an independent roughly 330-donor cohort, the cumulative frequency of public TCR beta family members distinguished carriers of CMV infection plus the relevant HLA type.

This clonotype was seen more than once but under ten times. Its recognized antigen is unknown. Base qualities are missing; no much larger clone stands one base away. Sample treatment or condition, as interpreted from the label and publication: in vitro stimulation with specific CMV peptide epitopes to enrich CMV-specific T cells. Sequencing took place on an Illumina HiSeq 1500. TCRdb's own reprocessing of the public reads used fastp at Q25 and MiXCR and kept productive beta chains. Each entry merges the rows of one CDR3 protein and shows their most common DNA and genes. This sample gives roughly 860,000 distinct CDR3 sequences in total; roughly 33% of them show up just once. The top ten constitute roughly an eighth of the sample. Reading from cysteine to phenylalanine, the CDR3 counts 14 amino acids. Only the CDR3 portion is preserved as DNA: 42 bases, with reading frame beginning at the first base. From the germline V gene, CDR1 is MNHEY and CDR2 is SVGEGT. The junction carries 10 bases between V and J, which are trimmed by 0 bases and 7 bases respectively.

This sequence was found in a human donor in good health (CMV status not recorded). Some clones in this sample may be carry-over from other donors' samples. The V and J genes are TRBV6-2 or TRBV6-3 and TRBJ2-4; TRBD1 is a weak D gene call, 5 bases matching. Material: cultured CD8+ T cells from PBMCs, obtained from culture after CMV antigen stimulation. The DNA sequence is given as TGTGCCAGCAGTTACTCGCTAGGGGCCAACATTCAGTACTTC. The resulting protein is CASSYSLGANIQYF.